The 31 T cell receptor beta chains listed next were all sequenced from one sample in a study of CD8 T cells in Susac syndrome. With random hexamers, 0.5 to 1 ug RNA was reverse transcribed. TCRdb processed the immunoSEQ multiplex PCR reads anew with MiXCR; each CDR3 protein has one entry. The table records 400,000 to 550,000 distinct CDR3 sequences, 75% to 90% of them present only once. What was sequenced was CD8+ T cells from PBMCs. The source is a human donor with multiple sclerosis.

The rearrangement joins TRBV24-1 to TRBJ1-4; D unresolved. CDR3 length equals 15 residues. Germline-derived CDR1 and CDR2 are KGHDR and SFDVKD. V lost 1 base and J 3 bases, leaving 8 bases between the germline ends. Here the CDR3 reads CATSDFDASNEKLFF. CDR3 nucleotide sequence: TGTGCCACCAGTGATTTTGATGCCTCTAATGAAAAACTGTTTTTT.

This clonotype was counted a single time. The rearrangement uses TRBV2 and TRBJ2-5; TRBD1 is a possible D gene (5 bases). The germline V gene encodes CDR1 SNHLY and CDR2 FYNNEI. This CDR3 region has 13 residues. V gave up 5 bases and J gave up 3 bases, with 10 bases separating them. The CDR3: CASSQTVKETQYF. DNA for the CDR3: TGTGCCAGCAGTCAGACAGTTAAAGAGACCCAGTACTTC.

The count of this clonotype is one. The genes are TRBV7-8 and TRBJ1-4; tentatively, D is TRBD1 (5 bases). CDR1 and CDR2 (germline): SGHVS, FQNEAQ. Trimming pared 6 bases from V and 4 bases from J, leaving 12 bases between. CDR3 length equals 14 residues. Here the CDR3 reads CASRTDTNNEKLFF. CDR3 bases: TGTGCCAGCAGAACGGACACCAATAATGAAAAACTGTTTTTT.

V is TRBV15 and J is TRBJ2-1; D remains ambiguous. In germline, CDR1 is LNHNV, CDR2 YYDKDF (reference sequence). The CDR3 length is 15 residues. The V and J ends lost 2 bases and 4 bases respectively, with 12 bases between them. CDR3 coding DNA: TGTGCCACCAGCAGAAGGTCCCTTCTATACAATGAGCAGTTCTTC. Translated: CATSRRSLLYNEQFF.

The V and J genes are TRBV7-2 and TRBJ2-1; D ambiguous. Trimming shortened V by 1 base and J by 0 bases, and 10 bases separated the two germline ends. The germline V gene encodes CDR1 SGHTA and CDR2 FQGNSA. The CDR3 contains 16 residues. The DNA for the CDR3 is TGTGCCAGCAGCTTAGTGCCGGATAGCTCCTACAATGAGCAGTTCTTC. The encoded protein is CASSLVPDSSYNEQFF.

This rearrangement joins TRBV27 to TRBJ1-5; D might be TRBD1 (5 bases). The V end lost 3 bases, the J end lost 3 bases, and 9 bases lay between the germline ends. Germline-derived CDR1 and CDR2 are MNHEY and SMNVEV (reference sequence). The CDR3 has 14 amino acids. The CDR3 DNA reads TGTGCCAGCAGTTTTTCAGGGACCAATCAGCCCCAGCATTTT. It translates to CASSFSGTNQPQHF.

CDR3: CASSFSLRQGFDTQYF. CDR3 sequence (DNA): TGTGCCAGCAGTTTTAGCTTACGACAGGGGTTTGATACGCAGTATTTT. The chain carries TRBV28 and TRBJ2-3, with 8 nucleotides matching TRBD1. V lost 3 bases to trimming and J lost 6 bases; unmatched junction nucleotides: 11. CDR1 is MDHEN, CDR2 SYDVKM, per germline. The CDR3 has 16 amino acids.

The chain carries TRBV5-1 and TRBJ2-5, with TRBD2 matching 12 bases. The V gene end was trimmed by 4 bases and the J gene end by 4 bases; junction bases not matched to a gene: 8. Per germline, CDR1 SGHRS and CDR2 YFSETQ. The CDR3 consists of 16 residues. CDR3 DNA sequence: TGCGCCAGCAGCCCGGATCGGGGACTAGCGGGAGAGACCCAGTACTTC. Residues: CASSPDRGLAGETQYF.

The chain combines TRBV2 with TRBJ2-7; 9 bases are a match to TRBD1. The CDR3 has 15 residues. V lost 4 bases and J lost 2; bases outside the gene matches: 6. Looked up from germline, CDR1 is SNHLY and CDR2 is FYNNEI. CDR3 sequence (DNA): TGTGCCAGCAGTGGAATCGGGACAGGGACCTACGAGCAGTACTTC. As protein: CASSGIGTGTYEQYF.

CDR3: CASSKTGLVGDTEAFF. The CDR3 coding sequence is TGTGCCAGCAGTAAGACAGGCCTTGTTGGTGACACTGAAGCTTTCTTT. The V gene is TRBV6-1, the J gene TRBJ1-1; D is possibly TRBD1 (6 bases). V gave up 5 bases and J gave up 3 bases, with 19 bases separating them. The CDR3 loop spans 16 amino acids. CDR1 MNHNS and CDR2 SASEGT come from the germline V gene.

The chain uses TRBV19 and TRBJ2-1, with 8 bases fitting TRBD1. The V and J ends lost 1 base and 4 bases, in that order; junction bases with no gene match: 3. The V gene's germline CDR1 is LNHDA and CDR2 SQIVND (reference sequence). There are 15 residues in the CDR3. The CDR3 coding sequence is TGTGCCAGTAGTATAGGGACAGGGTGGTACAATGAGCAGTTCTTC. The encoded protein is CASSIGTGWYNEQFF.

The CDR3 nucleotides read TGCGCCAGCAGCCATCCAGGGGGGGAGCTGTTTTTT. Its protein is CASSHPGGELFF. The chain uses TRBV4-1 and TRBJ2-2; D is perhaps TRBD1 (5 bases). Trimming stripped 3 bases from V and 8 bases from J, with 7 bases between. The CDR3 covers 12 residues. The germline gives CDR1 MGHRA, CDR2 YSYEKL.

This chain uses TRBV12-3 or TRBV12-4 with TRBJ2-1, with 8 bases fitting TRBD2. J was trimmed by 5 bases and V by 7 bases; bases with no gene match: 10. This CDR3 has 15 residues. CDR3 sequence reads: CASTLSSGPDNEQFF. Written as DNA, the CDR3 is TGTGCCAGCACCCTTTCTAGCGGGCCTGACAATGAGCAGTTCTTC.

V and J are TRBV5-4 and TRBJ1-3; D is ambiguous. The CDR3 spans 16 residues. V lost 2 bases to trimming and J lost 0 bases, with 12 bases between them. Per the germline V gene, CDR1 is SGHNT and CDR2 is YYREEE (reference sequence). In DNA, the CDR3 is TGTGCCAGCAGCTTAGATGGTCCTTACTCTGGAAACACCATATATTTT. It encodes CASSLDGPYSGNTIYF.

The chain carries TRBV11-1 and TRBJ2-5, with D maybe TRBD1 (5 bases). The CDR3 has 14 residues. Trimming took off 2 bases at V and 2 bases at J, with 9 bases between the two ends. The germline CDR1 and CDR2 sequences are SGHAT and FQDESV (reference sequence). In DNA form, the CDR3 reads TGTGCCAGCAGCTTAAACAGGCGACAAGAGACCCAGTACTTC. Translated: CASSLNRRQETQYF.

V gene TRBV5-6 combines with J gene TRBJ2-3; TRBD2 aligns across 13 bases. After removal of 2 bases from V and 1 base from J, the junction contained 4 bases not matched to a gene. This CDR3 is 17 amino acids long. Per the germline V gene, CDR1 is SGHDT and CDR2 is YYEEEE. In DNA, the CDR3 is TGTGCCAGCAGCTTCGGGACTAGCGGGGATGGCACAGATACGCAGTATTTT. Protein: CASSFGTSGDGTDTQYF.

This chain joins TRBV12-5 and TRBJ2-7; the D gene could be TRBD1 or TRBD2 (5 bases each). V lost 8 bases, J lost 6 bases, and 17 bases lay in between. CDR3 size: 13 residues. The germline V gene encodes CDR1 LGHNT and CDR2 FRNRAP. CDR3: CASSGTAFGEQYF. The CDR3 DNA reads TGTGCTAGTAGTGGGACGGCCTTTGGCGAGCAGTACTTC.

The chain employs TRBV6-1 and TRBJ2-7; D is undetermined. Germline V gene data show CDR1 as MNHNS and CDR2 as SASEGT. Trimming removed 3 bases at V and 2 bases at J, with 8 bases between. The CDR3 spans 13 residues. CDR3 bases: TGTGCCAGCAGTGAGGCCACCCCCTACGAGCAGTACTTC. The encoded protein is CASSEATPYEQYF.

The chain couples TRBV4-1 to TRBJ1-2; a weak D match, TRBD1 (5 bases). The germline gives CDR1 MGHRA, CDR2 YSYEKL. Trimming left V 0 bases short and J 4 bases short, with 18 bases between. The CDR3 runs to 17 residues. CDR3: CASSQDEREGSTYGYTF. In nucleotides, the CDR3 is TGCGCCAGCAGCCAAGACGAGAGGGAGGGGTCTACCTATGGCTACACCTTC.

V and J are TRBV30 and TRBJ1-2, with D possibly matching TRBD1 (5 bases). The CDR3 has 15 residues. The ends were cut back, 0 bases at V and 4 bases at J, with 15 bases in the middle. The V gene's germline CDR1 is GTSNPN and CDR2 SVGIG (reference sequence). In nucleotides, the CDR3 is TGTGCCTGGAGTGTACAAGGGGTCCGCCTCTATGGCTACACCTTC. Amino acids: CAWSVQGVRLYGYTF.

The J gene is TRBJ2-7, the V gene TRBV5-1, with 8 bases identical to TRBD1. V was pared by 2 bases and J by 7 bases, with 8 bases of the junction left unmatched. Germline assignment: CDR1 SGHRS and CDR2 YFSETQ. The CDR3 loop spans 14 amino acids. The CDR3 protein is CASSLFGQGWEQYF. The DNA for the CDR3 is TGCGCCAGCAGCTTATTCGGACAGGGATGGGAGCAGTACTTC.

As concerns this clonotype: A read error may produce the germline difference seen at one junction end. The chain employs TRBV12-3 or TRBV12-4 and TRBJ2-2; a weak D match, TRBD2 (5 bases). CDR3 size: 11 residues. DNA for the CDR3: TGTGCCAGCAGTTTGAACGGGGAGCTGTCTTTT. Translated, it gives CASSLNGELSF.

This clonotype was detected once. This sequence joins TRBV12-3 or TRBV12-4 and TRBJ2-2, with 9 bases identical to TRBD1. The CDR3 spans 15 residues. The ends lost 5 bases at V and 4 bases at J; junction bases unmatched: 5. In nucleotides, the CDR3 is TGTGCCAGCAGTAGGACAGGGGTCGGCACCGGGGAGCTGTTTTTT. Protein product: CASSRTGVGTGELFF.

The genes are TRBV7-6 and TRBJ1-1; TRBD1 matches 8 bases. The germline V gene has CDR1 SGHVS and CDR2 FNYEAQ. With V trimmed by 9 bases and J by 4 bases, 7 bases remained unmatched. CDR3 length equals 13 residues. DNA for the CDR3: TGTGCCAGTCGTATGGGACAGGCCACTGAAGCTTTCTTT. Protein: CASRMGQATEAFF.

V usage is TRBV27 and J usage is TRBJ2-2; no definite D call. This CDR3 is built from 12 residues. Trimming cost V 6 bases and J 6 bases, with 8 bases left between them. CDR1 and CDR2 (germline): MNHEY, SMNVEV (reference sequence). CDR3 nucleotides: TGTGCCAGCAGGCCGTTCCCCGGGGAGCTGTTTTTT. Translated: CASRPFPGELFF.

The chain combines TRBV28 with TRBJ2-7; 10 bases fit TRBD1. Per the germline V gene, CDR1 is MDHEN and CDR2 is SYDVKM. The CDR3 runs to 14 residues. V lost 6 bases, J lost 0 bases, and 2 bases stayed unmatched. CDR3 residues: CASRDRGFSYEQYF. The CDR3 nucleotides are TGTGCCAGCAGGGACAGGGGGTTCTCCTACGAGCAGTACTTC.

There are a few counts of this clonotype. V is TRBV30 and J is TRBJ2-7, with 14 bases matching TRBD2. This CDR3 is built from 16 residues. V gave up 5 bases and J gave up 2 bases; unmatched junction bases: 8. Germline loops: CDR1 GTSNPN, CDR2 SVGIG (reference sequence). CDR3 amino acids: CAWAGLGLAGAYEQYF. In DNA form, the CDR3 reads TGTGCCTGGGCCGGCCTGGGACTAGCGGGAGCCTACGAGCAGTACTTC.

This clonotype was detected once. This chain links TRBV28 with TRBJ1-2; 7 bases are shared with TRBD1. The CDR3 covers 14 residues. Germline CDR1 and CDR2: MDHEN and SYDVKM. J lost 5 bases, V lost 8 bases, and 11 bases had no gene match. The CDR3 bases are TGTGCCAGCGGAAGCGAGGGACAGACGTATGGCTACACCTTC. Protein sequence: CASGSEGQTYGYTF.

This sequence joins TRBV10-3 and TRBJ2-7, with D perhaps matching TRBD1 (6 bases). Trimming shortened V by 5 bases and J by 0 bases, and 11 bases separated the two germline ends. CDR1 ENHRY and CDR2 SYGVKD come from the germline V gene. The CDR3 runs 14 residues. The CDR3 spells CAISNRTASYEQYF. The CDR3 DNA sequence: TGTGCCATCAGTAATAGGACAGCCTCCTACGAGCAGTACTTC.

The chain has TRBV4-1 and TRBJ2-1; 7 positions match TRBD1. CDR1 and CDR2 from the germline V gene are MGHRA and YSYEKL. The CDR3 covers 15 residues. The J segment lost 8 bases and the V segment lost 2 bases, leaving 9 bases of the junction unmatched. The CDR3 loop is CASSQLNRGVDEQFF. CDR3 in DNA: TGCGCCAGCAGCCAATTAAACAGGGGTGTGGATGAGCAGTTCTTC.

The chain carries TRBV13 and TRBJ2-3; no reliable D call. Germline values: CDR1 PRHDT, CDR2 FYEKMQ (reference sequence). V was trimmed by 4 bases and J by 1 base, leaving 15 bases between them. The CDR3 covers 16 residues. CDR3 amino acids: CASSYTLGWGTDTQYF. The CDR3 DNA sequence: TGTGCCAGCAGCTACACACTTGGGTGGGGCACAGATACGCAGTATTTT.